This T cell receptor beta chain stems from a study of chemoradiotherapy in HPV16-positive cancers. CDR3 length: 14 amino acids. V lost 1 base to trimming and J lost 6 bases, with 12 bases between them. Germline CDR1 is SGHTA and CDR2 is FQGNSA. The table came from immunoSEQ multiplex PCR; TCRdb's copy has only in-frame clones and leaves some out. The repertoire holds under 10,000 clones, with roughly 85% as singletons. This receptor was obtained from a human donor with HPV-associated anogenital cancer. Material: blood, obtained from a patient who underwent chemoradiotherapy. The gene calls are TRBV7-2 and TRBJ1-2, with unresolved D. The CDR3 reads CASSLDNGDHGYTF. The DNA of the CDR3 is TGTGCCAGCAGCTTAGATAATGGTGACCATGGCTACACCTTC.